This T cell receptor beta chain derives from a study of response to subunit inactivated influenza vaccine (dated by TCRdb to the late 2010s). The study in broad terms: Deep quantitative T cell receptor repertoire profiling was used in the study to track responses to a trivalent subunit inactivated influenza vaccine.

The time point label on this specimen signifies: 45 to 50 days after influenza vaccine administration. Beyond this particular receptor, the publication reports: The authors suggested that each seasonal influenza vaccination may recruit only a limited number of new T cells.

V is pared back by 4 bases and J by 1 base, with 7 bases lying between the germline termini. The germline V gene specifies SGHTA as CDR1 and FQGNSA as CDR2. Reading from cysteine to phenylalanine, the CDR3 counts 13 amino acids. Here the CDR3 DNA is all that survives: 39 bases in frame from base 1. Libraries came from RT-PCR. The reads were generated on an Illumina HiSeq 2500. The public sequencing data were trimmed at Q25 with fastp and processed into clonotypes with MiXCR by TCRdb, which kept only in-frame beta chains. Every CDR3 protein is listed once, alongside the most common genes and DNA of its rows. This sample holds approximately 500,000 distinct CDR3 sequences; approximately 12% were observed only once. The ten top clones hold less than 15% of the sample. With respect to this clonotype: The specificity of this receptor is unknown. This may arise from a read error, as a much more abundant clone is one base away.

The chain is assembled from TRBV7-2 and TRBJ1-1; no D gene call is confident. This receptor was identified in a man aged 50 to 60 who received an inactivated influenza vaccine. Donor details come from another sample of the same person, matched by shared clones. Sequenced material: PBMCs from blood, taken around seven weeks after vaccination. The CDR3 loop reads CASSWGKNTEAFF. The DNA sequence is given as TGTGCCAGCAGCTGGGGAAAGAACACTGAAGCTTTCTTT.